This T cell receptor (beta chain) was obtained from a study of blood T cell repertoires in COVID-19 (dated by TCRdb to about 2020). Concerning the study at large: Samples from collaborators originated in the United States, Italy and Spain and spanned both the acute and convalescent phases of COVID-19. The dataset comprised deeply sampled blood TCRbeta repertoires from subjects exposed to, actively infected with, or recovered from COVID-19. Samples were obtained from the ongoing ImmuneRACE study (first 160 participants) and from 1,254 subjects provided by 6 global collaborators. The material from the prospective study consisted of cDNA or gDNA derived from T cells, B-cell-depleted T cells, or PBMCs. Where available, HLA class I and class II types were obtained from metadata supplied by the sample provider rather than from assay-based typing. The repertoires were made available in a free public database intended to serve as a resource for research on the immune response to SARS-CoV-2. Sample metadata almost always included a de-identified subject ID, COVID-19 status, age in years and sex.

TCRbeta CDR3 regions were amplified from genomic DNA using the immunoSEQ Assay, a bias-controlled multiplex PCR. Turning to the authors' computational methods: Within the assay, amplification of reference gene primers was used to estimate how many nucleated cells each sample contained. Sequence reads were collapsed and filtered to measure the absolute abundance of every unique TCRbeta CDR3 rearrangement. Productive Simpson clonality was computed per sample as the square root of Simpson's diversity index over productive rearrangements. TCRdb stores this immuneACCESS table with in-frame sequences only. Part of the clones is absent; in the studies checked, under half of the shortfall reflects unresolved V genes, and no reason is known for the rest. V, J and clone size derive from that table, while D and trimming were established from the DNA sequence. This sample comprises approximately 82,000 clones, almost 95% of them detected only once. Jointly, the top ten make up approximately 6% of the sample.

Each collaborating institution followed its own protocols to collect whole blood in K2EDTA tubes. For TCRbeta analysis, collaborators shipped samples as frozen whole blood, isolated PBMCs, or DNA extracted from either of those sample types. General conclusions and limits of the study: Clinical and demographic metadata were provided uncurated, with the amount varying by source and participant.

Notes on this clone: Its antigen is unknown. No much larger clone is present one base from it, and per-base qualities are unavailable.

The V end gives up 8 bases and the J end 2 bases, leaving 1 base in the junction not matched to a gene. Measured from the cysteine to the phenylalanine, the CDR3 is 12 residues long. Just the 36-base CDR3 DNA is kept, in frame starting at base 1. Per the germline V gene, SGHTA is the CDR1 and FQGNSA is the CDR2. The chain uses TRBV7-2 and TRBJ2-7; 9 bases in the middle match TRBD1. The material sequenced was peripheral blood. The TCR sequence derives from a woman aged 55-69 years with active COVID-19. CDR3 region: CASGQGPYEQYF. The DNA is as follows: TGTGCCAGCGGACAGGGGCCCTACGAGCAGTACTTC.